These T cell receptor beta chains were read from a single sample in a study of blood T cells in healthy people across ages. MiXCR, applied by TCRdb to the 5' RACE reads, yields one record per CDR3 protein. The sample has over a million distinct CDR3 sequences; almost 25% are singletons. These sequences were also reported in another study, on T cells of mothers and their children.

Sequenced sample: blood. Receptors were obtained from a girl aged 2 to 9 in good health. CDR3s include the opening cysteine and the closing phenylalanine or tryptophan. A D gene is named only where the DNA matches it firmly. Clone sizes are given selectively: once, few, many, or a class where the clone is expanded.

CASSEGQGSQPQHF	TGTGCCAGCAGCGAAGGACAGGGTAGTCAGCCCCAGCATTTT	-	TRBV5-6	TRBD1	TRBJ1-5
CAIGAGHEQYF	TGTGCCATCGGCGCGGGGCACGAGCAGTACTTC	-	TRBV15	-	TRBJ2-7
CGARGNQIGSPLHF	TGCGGTGCGCGGGGCAATCAAATTGGTTCACCCCTCCACTTT	-	TRBV20-1	-	TRBJ1-6
CASSQGGTGTDTQYF	TGTGCCAGCAGCCAAGGCGGGACGGGGACAGATACGCAGTATTTT	few	TRBV3-1	-	TRBJ2-3
CAISDMGGGSETQYF	TGTGCCATCAGTGACATGGGGGGCGGTTCAGAGACCCAGTACTTC	-	TRBV10-3	-	TRBJ2-5
CSVVAQDEQYF	TGCAGCGTTGTAGCGCAAGACGAGCAGTACTTC	-	TRBV29-1	-	TRBJ2-7
CASLREPEETQYF	TGTGCCAGCCTAAGGGAGCCAGAAGAGACCCAGTACTTC	-	TRBV7-3	-	TRBJ2-5
CASSSDYQGRKAFYDTQYF	TGTGCCAGCAGCTCGGATTATCAGGGCAGAAAAGCTTTTTATGATACGCAGTATTTT	few	TRBV7-9	-	TRBJ2-3
CASSLGSRGDTQYF	TGTGCCAGCAGCTTAGGGAGTCGGGGAGATACGCAGTATTTT	many	TRBV13	-	TRBJ2-3
CSVELGGEQFF	TGCAGCGTTGAACTTGGGGGAGAGCAATTCTTC	few	TRBV29-1	-	TRBJ2-5
CATLDRGVYEQYF	TGTGCCACGCTGGACAGGGGTGTATACGAGCAGTACTTC	-	TRBV28	TRBD1	TRBJ2-7
CASSPLASGRGNEQFF	TGTGCCAGCAGCCCCTTGGCTAGCGGGAGAGGCAATGAGCAGTTCTTC	-	TRBV2	TRBD2	TRBJ2-1
CASSRRGLTFSYNEQFF	TGTGCCAGCAGCCGCAGGGGACTTACTTTCTCCTACAATGAGCAGTTCTTC	few	TRBV3-1	-	TRBJ2-1
CASSNRDRGLWDTEAFF	TGTGCCAGCAGTAACCGGGACAGGGGGCTCTGGGACACTGAAGCTTTCTTT	-	TRBV6-2/TRBV6-3	TRBD1	TRBJ1-1
CASSYTLAGGSYNEQFF	TGTGCCAGCAGCTATACACTAGCGGGGGGTTCTTACAATGAGCAGTTCTTC	-	TRBV7-8	TRBD2	TRBJ2-1
CASSLVGTDSTDTQYF	TGCGCCAGCAGCTTGGTGGGGACAGATAGCACAGATACGCAGTATTTT	few	TRBV5-1	TRBD1	TRBJ2-3
CSAAAGGLGDTQYF	TGCAGTGCAGCAGCGGGAGGTTTAGGGGATACGCAGTATTTT	-	TRBV20-1	TRBD2	TRBJ2-3
CASSPASLSYGYTF	TGTGCCAGCAGCCCAGCCTCCCTTAGTTATGGCTACACCTTC	-	TRBV7-2	-	TRBJ1-2
CASSQVRGWTEAFF	TGCGCCAGCAGCCAAGTTCGGGGTTGGACTGAAGCTTTCTTT	-	TRBV4-1	-	TRBJ1-1
CSVPPDGFYGYTF	TGCAGCGTTCCCCCGGACGGGTTCTATGGCTACACCTTC	-	TRBV29-1	-	TRBJ1-2
CASLIRGGRRNEQFF	TGTGCCAGCTTGATCAGGGGAGGGCGGCGCAATGAGCAGTTCTTC	-	TRBV12-3/TRBV12-4	-	TRBJ2-1
CASSPSGTSIPNEQFF	TGTGCCAGCAGCCCGTCTGGGACTAGCATACCCAATGAGCAGTTCTTC	few	TRBV7-6	TRBD2	TRBJ2-1
CASSLQVANTEAFF	TGTGCCAGCAGCTTACAGGTGGCCAACACTGAAGCTTTCTTT	few	TRBV11-2	-	TRBJ1-1
CSVLGGTAKNIQYF	TGCAGCGTTCTAGGGGGGACAGCCAAAAACATTCAGTACTTC	few	TRBV29-1	-	TRBJ2-4